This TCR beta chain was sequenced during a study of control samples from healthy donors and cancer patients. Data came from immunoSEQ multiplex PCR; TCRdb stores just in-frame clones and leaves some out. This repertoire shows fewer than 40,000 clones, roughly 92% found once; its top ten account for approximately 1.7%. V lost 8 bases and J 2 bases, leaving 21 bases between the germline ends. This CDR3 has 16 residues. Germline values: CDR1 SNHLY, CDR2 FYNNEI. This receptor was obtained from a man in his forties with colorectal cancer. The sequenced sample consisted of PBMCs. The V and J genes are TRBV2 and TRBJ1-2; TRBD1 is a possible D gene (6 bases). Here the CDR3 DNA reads TGTGCCAGCTCCACTCTTAGGCAGGGGTCGAACTATGGCTACACCTTC. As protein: CASSTLRQGSNYGYTF.